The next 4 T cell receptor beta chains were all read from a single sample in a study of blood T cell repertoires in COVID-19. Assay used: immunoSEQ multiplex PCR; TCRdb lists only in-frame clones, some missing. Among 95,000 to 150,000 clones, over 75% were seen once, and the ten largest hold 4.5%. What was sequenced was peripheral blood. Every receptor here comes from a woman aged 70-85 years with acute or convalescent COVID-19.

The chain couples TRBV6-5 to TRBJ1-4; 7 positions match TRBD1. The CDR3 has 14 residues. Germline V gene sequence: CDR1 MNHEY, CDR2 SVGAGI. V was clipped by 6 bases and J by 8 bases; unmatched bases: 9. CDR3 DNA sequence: TGTGCCAGCAGCAGACAGGGTGGGAACGAAAAACTGTTTTTT. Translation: CASSRQGGNEKLFF.

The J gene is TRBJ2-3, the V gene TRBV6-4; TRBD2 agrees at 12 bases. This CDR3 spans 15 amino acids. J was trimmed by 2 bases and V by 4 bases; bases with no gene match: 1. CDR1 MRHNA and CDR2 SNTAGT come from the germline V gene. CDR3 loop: CASSASGGATDTQYF. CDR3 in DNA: TGTGCCAGCAGTGCTAGCGGGGGGGCCACAGATACGCAGTATTTT.

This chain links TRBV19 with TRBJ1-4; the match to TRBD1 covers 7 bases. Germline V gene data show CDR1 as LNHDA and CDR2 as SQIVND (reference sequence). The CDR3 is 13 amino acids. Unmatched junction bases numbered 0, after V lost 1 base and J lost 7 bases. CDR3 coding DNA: TGTGCCAGTAGTATAGGGACAGGTGAAAAACTGTTTTTT. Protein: CASSIGTGEKLFF.

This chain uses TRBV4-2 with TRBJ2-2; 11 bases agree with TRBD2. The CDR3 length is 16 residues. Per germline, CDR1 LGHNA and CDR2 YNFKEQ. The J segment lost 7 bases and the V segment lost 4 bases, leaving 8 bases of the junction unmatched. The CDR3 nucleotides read TGTGCCAGCAGCCGGCGAGGTAGCGGGGGGGTCGGGGAGCTGTTTTTT. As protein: CASSRRGSGGVGELFF.